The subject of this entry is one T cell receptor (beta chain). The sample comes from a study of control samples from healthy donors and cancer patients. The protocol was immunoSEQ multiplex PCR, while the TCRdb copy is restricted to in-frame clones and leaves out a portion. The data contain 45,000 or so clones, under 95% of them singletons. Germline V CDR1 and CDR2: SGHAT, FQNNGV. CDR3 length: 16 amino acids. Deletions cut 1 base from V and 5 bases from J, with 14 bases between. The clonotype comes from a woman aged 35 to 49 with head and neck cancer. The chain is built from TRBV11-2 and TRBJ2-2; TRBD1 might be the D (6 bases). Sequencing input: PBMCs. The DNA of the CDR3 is TGTGCCAGCAGCTTAGGGTTAAACAGGGAGACCGGGGAGCTGTTTTTT. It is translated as CASSLGLNRETGELFF. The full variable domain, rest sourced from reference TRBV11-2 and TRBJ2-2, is EAGVAQSPRYKIIEKRQSVAFWCNPISGHATLYWYQQILGQGPKLLIQFQNNGVVDDSQLPKDRFSAERLKGVDSTLKIQPAKLEDSAVYLCASSLGLNRETGELFFGEGSRLTVL.